This TCR beta chain was profiled in a study of blood T cell repertoires in COVID-19. Study-wide background: Both acute and convalescent COVID-19 samples were obtained from the United States, Italy and Spain. From T cells, B-cell-depleted T cells, or PBMCs came the material, which was cDNA or gDNA.

Authors' data handling: Estimated nucleated cell counts came from reference gene primer amplification. Profiling relied on immunoSEQ multiplex PCR, and the TCRdb table lists in-frame clones only, not all of them. For V, J and clone size, that table is used; D and trimming come from the DNA. The sample includes 35,000 to 50,000 clones, roughly 85% of them seen just once. Germline assignment: CDR1 LNHDA and CDR2 SQIVND (reference sequence). The V end lost 6 bases, the J end lost 4 bases, and 10 bases lay between the germline ends. The CDR3 spans 12 residues. The chain is built from TRBV19 and TRBJ2-7; a possible D gene is TRBD2 (5 bases). The clonotype comes from a human donor in a cohort sampled during active COVID-19. Source material: peripheral blood. Here the CDR3 DNA reads TGTGCCAGTAGGGGAGACTCGTACGAGCAGTACTTC. Translation: CASRGDSYEQYF.